This is a list of T cell receptor beta chains from one sample in a study of identifying expanded T cells in peripheral blood. Generated by immunoSEQ multiplex PCR, the TCRdb table keeps only in-frame clones and is missing some. The profile shows about 94,000 clones, 88% of them singletons. Sequenced material: blood. All receptors come from a person between 18 and 69 years old in good health. Both conserved end residues are part of each CDR3. The order of the fields is J gene, D gene, clone size, V gene, CDR3 DNA, CDR3 protein. D genes are given only for firm matches. Rows give clone size only sometimes, using once, few, many, or a class for an expanded clone.

TRBJ1-1 | NA | NA | TRBV10-3 | TGTGCCATCAGTGGGTTGATACCCCGGGACCGGAGGCAGGGTAAGACTGAAGCTTTCTTT | CAISGLIPRDRRQGKTEAFF
TRBJ2-7 | NA | NA | TRBV4-3 | TGCGCCAGCAGCCAATTTAAAACAAAAGCCTACGAGCAGTACTTC | CASSQFKTKAYEQYF
TRBJ2-7 | NA | NA | TRBV18 | TGTGCCAGCTCACCGAACTTGTACGAGCAGTACTTC | CASSPNLYEQYF
TRBJ1-1 | TRBD1 | few | TRBV4-2 | TGTGCCAGCAGCCAGTCGACAGGGGTGGACACTGAAGCTTTCTTT | CASSQSTGVDTEAFF
TRBJ1-1 | NA | NA | TRBV13 | TGTGCCAGCAGCTTATATGGCACTGAAGCTTTCTTT | CASSLYGTEAFF
TRBJ1-1 | NA | NA | TRBV5-1 | TGCGCCAGCAGCTTGGGTCTCGGCACTGAAGCTTTCTTT | CASSLGLGTEAFF
TRBJ1-3 | NA | NA | TRBV15 | TGTGCCACCAGCAGAGATAGAGGCTCTGGAAACACCATATATTTT | CATSRDRGSGNTIYF
TRBJ2-7 | NA | NA | TRBV18 | TGTGCCAGCTCAAGGGTAGACAACTACGAGCAGTACTTC | CASSRVDNYEQYF
TRBJ2-1 | NA | once | TRBV7-2 | TGTGCCAGCAGCTTAGCGGGGGGGCCTTTATATGAGCAGTTCTTC | CASSLAGGPLYEQFF
TRBJ1-4 | NA | NA | TRBV2 | TGTGCCAGCAGGGCCGGGAGATACTCAACTAATGAAAAACTGTTTTTT | CASRAGRYSTNEKLFF
TRBJ1-3 | TRBD1 | NA | TRBV9 | TGTGCCAGCAGCGCTGGGACAGGCTCTGGAAACACCATATATTTT | CASSAGTGSGNTIYF
TRBJ2-3 | NA | NA | TRBV5-4 | TGTGCCAGCAGCCCTGGAGGGGAGACAGATACGCAGTATTTT | CASSPGGETDTQYF
TRBJ1-3 | NA | NA | TRBV2 | TGTGCCAGCAGCCTGGAGAGGGCCGGAAACACCATATATTTT | CASSLERAGNTIYF
TRBJ2-3 | NA | NA | TRBV5-1 | TGCGCCAGCAGCTTTGGTAACAGGGAAGCGCAGTATTTT | CASSFGNREAQYF
TRBJ1-2 | NA | NA | TRBV5-6 | TGTGCCAGCAGCTTGCGGGGTTTGGCAGAGGGCTACACCTTC | CASSLRGLAEGYTF
TRBJ1-2 | NA | NA | TRBV11-3 | TGTGCCAGCAGCTTAGGGACAAGTTATGGCTACACCTTC | CASSLGTSYGYTF
TRBJ1-5 | NA | once | TRBV5-1 | TGCGCCAGCAGCCCCGAGGGCAATCAGCCCCAGCATTTT | CASSPEGNQPQHF
TRBJ1-2 | TRBD1 | NA | TRBV18 | TGTGCCAGCTCACCACTTGGATCCGGGACAGGACTGAACTATGGCTACACCTTC | CASSPLGSGTGLNYGYTF
TRBJ1-1 | NA | NA | TRBV5-6 | TGTGCCAGCAGCCACAGGGTTGGGGGCACTGAAGCTTTCTTT | CASSHRVGGTEAFF
TRBJ2-5 | NA | NA | TRBV5-1 | TGCGCCAGCAGCTTGGTGGCGGGGCTCCAAGAGACCCAGTACTTC | CASSLVAGLQETQYF
TRBJ1-1 | NA | once | TRBV18 | TGTGCCAGCTCCACGAAGGGGGGGAACACTGAAGCTTTCTTT | CASSTKGGNTEAFF
TRBJ1-1 | NA | NA | TRBV30 | TGTGCCTGGTGGCCCCTCCGGGCGGGCACTGAAGCTTTCTTT | CAWWPLRAGTEAFF
TRBJ1-1 | NA | few | TRBV5-1 | TGCGCCAGTGCCGGGTCCACCACTGAAGCTTTCTTT | CASAGSTTEAFF
TRBJ1-3 | NA | NA | TRBV6-1 | TGTGCCTCATTGAGCTCTGGAAACACCATATATTTT | CASLSSGNTIYF
TRBJ1-2 | NA | NA | TRBV6-1 | TGTGCCAGCAGTGAAATGGGGGCTGGGGATGGCTACACCTTC | CASSEMGAGDGYTF
TRBJ2-1 | TRBD1 | NA | TRBV27 | TGTGCCAGCAGTCCCATAAGACAGGGCATTGAGCAGTTCTTC | CASSPIRQGIEQFF
TRBJ1-3 | NA | NA | TRBV5-1 | TGCGCCAGCAGCTCCGGACAGATCTCTGGAAACACCATATATTTT | CASSSGQISGNTIYF
TRBJ2-5 | NA | NA | TRBV11-2 | TGTGCCAGCAGTTTTAGCGGCAAAGAGACCCAGTACTTC | CASSFSGKETQYF
TRBJ2-1 | NA | NA | TRBV11-3 | TGTGCCAGCGGTCAGCGGGCGAGGCAGTTCTTC | CASGQRARQFF
TRBJ1-1 | TRBD1 | NA | TRBV30 | TGTGCCTGGAGTGTAGGGGACAGCATGAACACTGAAGCTTTCTTT | CAWSVGDSMNTEAFF
TRBJ2-7 | NA | NA | TRBV7-3 | TGTGCCAGCAGCTCGAATGGGGCAGGCCCCTACGAGCAGTACTTC | CASSSNGAGPYEQYF
TRBJ2-3 | NA | NA | TRBV19 | TGTGCCAGTAGTATAGACCCAATCACAGATACGCAGTATTTT | CASSIDPITDTQYF
TRBJ1-1 | NA | NA | TRBV6-1 | TGTGCCAGCAGTGAATTGGACGGCGGGTTTTTTGAAGCTTTCTTT | CASSELDGGFFEAFF
TRBJ1-2 | NA | NA | TRBV19 | TGTGCCAGTAGTATGGTCAACAGGGCCCTCCTAGGGTATGGCTACACCTTC | CASSMVNRALLGYGYTF
TRBJ1-3 | TRBD1 | NA | TRBV2 | TGTGCCAGCAGCGCAGACAGGGGGCTAGGAAACACCATATATTTT | CASSADRGLGNTIYF
TRBJ2-2 | NA | NA | TRBV7-5 | TGTGTCAGAAGCTTAGATGTAACGAACACCGGGGAGCTGTTTTTT | CVRSLDVTNTGELFF
TRBJ2-3 | NA | NA | TRBV19 | TGTGCCAGTAGTTCGAGGACAGTTAGCACAGATACGCAGTATTTT | CASSSRTVSTDTQYF